Below, 7 T cell receptor beta chains from the same sample are listed, as sequenced in a study of radiotherapy plus CTLA-4 blockade in lung cancer. This table comes from immunoSEQ multiplex PCR, and its TCRdb copy is limited to in-frame clones, with some not included. The sample includes nearly 95,000 clones, roughly 80% of them seen just once. This specimen consisted of peripheral blood, obtained from a patient treated with radiotherapy plus ipilimumab. The receptors shown here come from a human donor with non-small cell lung cancer that progressed on radiotherapy plus ipilimumab.

The chain links TRBV11-1 to TRBJ2-1; TRBD2 matches at 8 bases. The CDR3 covers 15 residues. Germline-derived CDR1 and CDR2 are SGHAT and FQDESV (reference sequence). V lost 2 bases and J lost 0; bases outside the gene matches: 0. CDR3 nucleotides: TGTGCCAGCAGCTTACTAGCGGGCTCCTACAATGAGCAGTTCTTC. It is translated as CASSLLAGSYNEQFF.

The chain joins TRBV5-6 to TRBJ1-5; D ambiguous. There are 13 residues in the CDR3. Germline lookup yields CDR1 SGHDT and CDR2 YYEEEE. Trimming pared 2 bases from V and 5 bases from J, leaving 8 bases between. CDR3 region: CASSFSGDQPQHF. The CDR3 bases are TGTGCCAGCAGCTTCAGTGGAGATCAGCCCCAGCATTTT.

This chain joins TRBV28 and TRBJ1-1; the D gene is possibly TRBD1 (5 bases). The length of the CDR3 is 15 residues. The ends were cut back, 5 bases at V and 0 bases at J, with 13 bases in the middle. Per germline, CDR1 MDHEN and CDR2 SYDVKM. For the CDR3, the DNA is TGTGCCAGCAGTACCCGTGAGGGACTGAACACTGAAGCTTTCTTT. Its protein is CASSTREGLNTEAFF.

V is TRBV6-5 and J is TRBJ2-1, with 8 bases aligning to TRBD1. The germline CDR1 and CDR2 sequences are MNHEY and SVGAGI. The CDR3 runs 16 residues. V lost 1 base and J lost 5; bases outside the gene matches: 7. The CDR3 protein is CASSYYTGGQDNEQFF. The DNA of the CDR3 is TGTGCCAGCAGTTACTACACAGGGGGGCAGGACAATGAGCAGTTCTTC.

The rearrangement links TRBV2 to TRBJ1-5, with D uncertain. Trimming took 10 bases from V and 5 from J, leaving 15 bases between them. Per germline, CDR1 SNHLY and CDR2 FYNNEI. The CDR3 has 13 residues. This CDR3 is CATGAGKDQPQHF. CDR3 DNA: TGTGCCACGGGCGCGGGAAAGGATCAGCCCCAGCATTTT.

The chain joins TRBV30 to TRBJ1-5; D gene uncertain. Germline V CDR1 and CDR2: GTSNPN, SVGIG (reference sequence). V was pared by 1 base and J by 1 base, with 2 bases between. The length of the CDR3 is 12 residues. The CDR3 region is CAWSGSNQPQHF. CDR3 bases: TGTGCCTGGAGTGGGAGCAATCAGCCCCAGCATTTT.

This sequence joins TRBV4-1 and TRBJ1-1; D ambiguous. V lost 2 bases and J lost 5, with 21 bases in between. The V gene's germline CDR1 is MGHRA and CDR2 YSYEKL. The CDR3 has 17 residues. Written as DNA, the CDR3 is TGCGCCAGCAGCCAATCCGTTCCGGGCGGGTTTGGGACTGAAGCTTTCTTT. It specifies CASSQSVPGGFGTEAFF.